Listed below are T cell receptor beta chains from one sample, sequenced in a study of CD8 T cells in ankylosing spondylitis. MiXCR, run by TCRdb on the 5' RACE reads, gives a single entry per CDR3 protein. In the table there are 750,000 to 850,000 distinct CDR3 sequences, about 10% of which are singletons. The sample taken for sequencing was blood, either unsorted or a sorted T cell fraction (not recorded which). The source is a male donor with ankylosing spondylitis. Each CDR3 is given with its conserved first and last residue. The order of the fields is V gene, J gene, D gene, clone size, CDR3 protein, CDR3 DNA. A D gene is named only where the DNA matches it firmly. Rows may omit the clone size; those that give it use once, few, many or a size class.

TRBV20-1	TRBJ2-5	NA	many	CSASWGQETQYF	TGCAGTGCTAGTTGGGGCCAAGAGACCCAGTACTTC
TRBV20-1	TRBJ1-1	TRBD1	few	CSASRDRSRNTEAFF	TGCAGTGCTTCCCGGGACAGGTCGCGGAACACTGAAGCTTTCTTT
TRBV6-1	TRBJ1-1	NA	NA	CASSERRNENTEAFF	TGTGCCAGCAGTGAACGTAGGAATGAGAACACTGAAGCTTTCTTT
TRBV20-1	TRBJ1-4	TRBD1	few	CSARIDRANEKLFF	TGCAGTGCTCGTATAGACAGGGCGAATGAAAAACTGTTTTTT
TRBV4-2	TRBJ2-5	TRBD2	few	CASSQDAASGAYQETQYF	TGTGCCAGCAGCCAAGATGCGGCTAGCGGGGCGTACCAAGAGACCCAGTACTTC
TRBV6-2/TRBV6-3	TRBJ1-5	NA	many	CASRGQLNQPQHF	TGTGCCAGCAGAGGACAACTCAATCAGCCCCAGCATTTT
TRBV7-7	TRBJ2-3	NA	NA	CASSPTGVGDTQYF	TGTGCTAGCAGCCCTACGGGGGTCGGAGATACGCAGTATTTT
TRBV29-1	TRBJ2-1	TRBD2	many	CSGGGNEQFF	TGCAGCGGGGGGGGAAATGAGCAGTTCTTC
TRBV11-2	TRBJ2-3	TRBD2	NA	CASSTSGGANTQYF	TGTGCCAGCAGCACTAGCGGGGGGGCGAATACGCAGTATTTT
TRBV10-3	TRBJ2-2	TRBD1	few	CATRDRVAGELFF	TGTGCCACCCGGGACAGGGTTGCCGGGGAGCTGTTTTTT
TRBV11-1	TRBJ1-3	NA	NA	CASSQIPGNTIYF	TGTGCCAGCAGCCAAATTCCTGGAAACACCATATATTTT
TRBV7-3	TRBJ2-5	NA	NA	CASSLGGPGQETQYF	TGTGCCAGCAGCTTGGGGGGCCCGGGGCAAGAGACCCAGTACTTC
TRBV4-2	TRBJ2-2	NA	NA	CASSQPQVGELFF	TGTGCCAGCAGCCAACCCCAGGTCGGGGAGCTGTTTTTT
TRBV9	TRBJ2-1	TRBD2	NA	CASSVPTSEDLSYNEQFF	TGTGCCAGCAGCGTCCCGACTAGCGAGGACCTATCTTACAATGAGCAGTTCTTC
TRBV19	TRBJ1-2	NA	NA	CASSIAQDYGYTF	TGTGCCAGTAGTATAGCACAGGACTATGGCTACACCTTC
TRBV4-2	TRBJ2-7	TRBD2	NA	CASSQGAGAGFYEQYF	TGTGCCAGCAGCCAAGGGGCAGGAGCGGGATTCTACGAGCAGTACTTC
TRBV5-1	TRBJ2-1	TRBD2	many	CASSAWAGGYTDNEQFF	TGCGCCAGCAGCGCTTGGGCGGGGGGCTATACTGATAATGAGCAGTTCTTC
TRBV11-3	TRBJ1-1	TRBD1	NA	CASSLGGQENTEAFF	TGTGCCAGCAGCTTAGGGGGACAGGAGAACACTGAAGCTTTCTTT
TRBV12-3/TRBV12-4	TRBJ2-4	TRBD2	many	CASRRRQREGNIQYF	TGTGCCAGCAGGCGCCGGCAGCGGGAAGGGAACATTCAGTACTTC
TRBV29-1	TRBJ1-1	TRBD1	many	CSVEGGQGATEAFF	TGCAGCGTTGAGGGAGGACAGGGGGCCACTGAAGCTTTCTTT
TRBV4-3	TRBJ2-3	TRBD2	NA	CASSPGAGGEEDTQYF	TGCGCCAGCAGCCCAGGTGCGGGAGGGGAAGAAGATACGCAGTATTTT
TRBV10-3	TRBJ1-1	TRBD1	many	CAIRAGQVLNTEAFF	TGTGCCATCAGGGCGGGACAGGTTCTGAACACTGAAGCTTTCTTT